This T cell receptor (beta chain) was sequenced for a study of blood T cell repertoires in COVID-19. Across the whole study: Samples of COVID-19 (acute and convalescent) were obtained from the United States, Italy and Spain. PBMCs, B-cell-depleted T cells, or T cells provided the cDNA or gDNA that made up the material.

In Seattle, patients joined the study during active infection and were tracked longitudinally. In the source study's methods: Estimation of nucleated cell counts relied on the amplification of reference gene primers. Some clones are missing from TCRdb's copy, which holds only in-frame ones; the method was immunoSEQ multiplex PCR. V and J calls and clone size are as listed in that table; D and trimming were resolved from the DNA. The sample yields 150,000 or so clones, 75% to 90% seen once. V was clipped by 5 bases and J by 0 bases, with 14 bases between them. CDR1 is SEHNR and CDR2 is FQNEAQ in the germline V gene (reference sequence). The CDR3 length is 15 residues.

This TCR derives from a young man with COVID-19, enrolled during active disease. The sample was peripheral blood. The genes are TRBV7-9 and TRBJ2-7; D is perhaps TRBD1 (7 bases). The CDR3 nucleotides read TGTGCCAGCAGCCCTCGACAGGGACTCTCCTACGAGCAGTACTTC. Residues: CASSPRQGLSYEQYF.